A selection of T cell receptor beta chains follows, all from one sample in a study of T cells in lung cancer brain metastases. Clones were read by immunoSEQ multiplex PCR, and TCRdb kept only the in-frame ones, dropping some. The sample shows thousands of clones, around nine tenths of them seen only once. The specimen sequenced was tumor tissue from the primary lung tumor. Every receptor here comes from a man between 60 and 75 years old with non-small cell lung cancer. CDR3s include the opening cysteine and the closing phenylalanine or tryptophan. A D gene is named only where the DNA matches it firmly. Not all rows give a size; the values are once, few, many and, for expanded clones, a class.

V	D	size	J	CDR3	DNA
TRBV5-4	NA	NA	TRBJ2-2	CASSLGHTGELFF	TGTGCCAGCAGCTTGGGACACACCGGGGAGCTGTTTTTT
TRBV27	NA	NA	TRBJ1-1	CASSLKWADRYTEAFF	TGTGCCAGCAGTTTAAAATGGGCTGACCGTTACACTGAAGCTTTCTTT
TRBV20-1	NA	NA	TRBJ1-1	CSARGGAEAFF	TGCAGTGCTAGAGGAGGGGCTGAAGCTTTCTTT
TRBV20-1	NA	NA	TRBJ1-1	CSANQPSEAFF	TGCAGTGCTAATCAGCCTTCTGAAGCTTTCTTT
TRBV11-2	NA	NA	TRBJ2-1	CASSLRGGGNNEQFF	TGTGCCAGCAGCTTACGGGGCGGTGGGAACAATGAGCAGTTCTTC
TRBV5-1	NA	few	TRBJ2-3	CASSLVGGSTDTQYF	TGCGCCAGCAGCTTGGTAGGGGGAAGCACAGATACGCAGTATTTT
TRBV6-5	NA	NA	TRBJ1-1	CASRSDRGFFAEAFF	TGTGCCAGCAGGTCGGACAGAGGGTTCTTCGCTGAAGCTTTCTTT
TRBV7-8	TRBD2	NA	TRBJ2-5	CASSLGTSDLETQYF	TGTGCCAGCAGCTTAGGGACTAGCGATTTAGAGACCCAGTACTTC
TRBV25-1	NA	once	TRBJ1-2	CASSEWEGLYGYTF	TGTGCCAGCAGTGAATGGGAAGGGCTCTATGGCTACACCTTC
TRBV6-1	TRBD1	NA	TRBJ1-5	CASSEATGEQPQHF	TGTGCCAGCAGTGAAGCGACAGGGGAGCAGCCCCAGCATTTT
TRBV28	TRBD1	few	TRBJ2-1	CASSLQRDSNEQFF	TGTGCCAGCAGTCTACAAAGGGACAGCAATGAGCAGTTCTTC
TRBV6-6	NA	NA	TRBJ2-2	CASSYSMITTGELFF	TGTGCCAGCAGTTACTCGATGATAACGACCGGGGAGCTGTTTTTT
TRBV5-1	TRBD1	NA	TRBJ2-3	CASSPGQGGVDTQYF	TGCGCCAGCAGCCCGGGACAGGGGGGAGTAGATACGCAGTATTTT
TRBV11-2	NA	once	TRBJ2-1	CASSLLGGYNEQFF	TGTGCCAGCAGCTTACTGGGGGGCTACAATGAGCAGTTCTTC
TRBV5-4	NA	NA	TRBJ1-2	CASSRRDGPNYGYTF	TGTGCCAGCAGCAGACGGGACGGGCCTAACTATGGCTACACCTTC
TRBV7-5	NA	NA	TRBJ2-7	CASSVTDTYEQYF	TGTGCCAGCAGCGTGACGGACACTTACGAGCAGTACTTC
TRBV25-1	NA	NA	TRBJ1-1	CASSAMGGSTEAFF	TGTGCCAGCAGTGCGATGGGGGGTAGCACTGAAGCTTTCTTT
TRBV5-1	NA	NA	TRBJ1-5	CANSREGDQPQHF	TGCGCCAACAGCCGGGAGGGGGATCAGCCCCAGCATTTT
TRBV6-1	NA	once	TRBJ1-1	CASSLGRGMLAFF	TGTGCCAGCAGCTTGGGGAGAGGGATGTTAGCTTTCTTT
TRBV9	NA	few	TRBJ1-3	CASSVGQSSGNTIYF	TGTGCCAGCAGCGTGGGTCAGAGCTCTGGAAACACCATATATTTT
TRBV2	NA	NA	TRBJ1-2	CASNLQGGYGYTF	TGTGCCAGCAATCTCCAGGGAGGCTATGGCTACACCTTC
TRBV7-9	NA	few	TRBJ2-7	CASSHLETGEQYF	TGTGCCAGCAGCCACCTCGAAACAGGGGAGCAGTACTTC
TRBV7-9	TRBD1	NA	TRBJ1-2	CASSRGQVGDGYTF	TGTGCCAGCAGCCGAGGACAGGTGGGAGATGGCTACACCTTC
TRBV18	TRBD1	NA	TRBJ2-7	CASSPVLGQGDYEQYF	TGTGCCAGCTCACCAGTACTCGGACAGGGGGATTACGAGCAGTACTTC
TRBV16	NA	NA	TRBJ1-5	CASSQSRWIRNQPQHF	TGTGCCAGCAGCCAATCTCGGTGGATCCGAAATCAGCCCCAGCATTTT
TRBV7-2	TRBD2	NA	TRBJ2-2	CASSPGLAGLIGELFF	TGTGCCAGCAGCCCCGGACTAGCGGGGCTTATCGGGGAGCTGTTTTTT
TRBV4-1	TRBD1	NA	TRBJ1-1	CASSTTGTDHTEAFF	TGCGCCAGCAGCACCACCGGGACAGACCACACTGAAGCTTTCTTT
TRBV6-5	TRBD1	NA	TRBJ2-1	CASSSSPTGGRNEQFF	TGTGCCAGCAGTTCGTCCCCAACAGGGGGCCGAAATGAGCAGTTCTTC
TRBV6-1	NA	NA	TRBJ1-1	CASNWRLEAFF	TGTGCCAGCAATTGGAGGCTTGAAGCTTTCTTT